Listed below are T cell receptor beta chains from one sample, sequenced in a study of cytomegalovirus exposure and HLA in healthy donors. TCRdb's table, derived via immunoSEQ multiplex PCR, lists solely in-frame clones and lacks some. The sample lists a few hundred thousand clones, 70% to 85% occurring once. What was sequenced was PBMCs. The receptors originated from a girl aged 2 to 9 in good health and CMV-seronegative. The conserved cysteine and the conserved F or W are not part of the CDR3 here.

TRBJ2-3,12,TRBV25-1,ASSELAITDTQY
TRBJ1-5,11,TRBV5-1,ASRGGEDQPQH
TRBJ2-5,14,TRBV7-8,ASSEILAGVGETQY
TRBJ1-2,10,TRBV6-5,ATRQGADGYT
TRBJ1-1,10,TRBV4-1,ASRDRGSEAF
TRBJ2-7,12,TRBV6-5,ASTKGQGINEQY
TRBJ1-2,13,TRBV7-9,ASSYSQGGLQDYT
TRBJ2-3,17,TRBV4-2,ASSQDPGKGGGVEDTQY
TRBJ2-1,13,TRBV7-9,ASSLVGGAYNEQF
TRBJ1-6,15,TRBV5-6,ASSLASASSYNSPLH
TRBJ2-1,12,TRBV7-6,ASGTTSGGYEQF
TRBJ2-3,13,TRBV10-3,AISDGGGVSDTQY
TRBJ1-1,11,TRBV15,ATSTDRDTEAF
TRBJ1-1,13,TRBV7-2,ASSERGQGGTEAF
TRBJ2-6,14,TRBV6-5,ASSYYGSSGANVLT
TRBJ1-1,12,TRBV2,ASRRRAGGTEAF